This is a list of T cell receptor beta chains from one sample in a study of OX40 agonist ivuxolimab in advanced cancers. Some clones are missing from TCRdb's copy, which holds only in-frame ones; the method was immunoSEQ multiplex PCR. The sample includes more than 50,000 clones, about 79% of them seen just once. Material: CD4+ or CD8+ T cells sorted from blood, obtained in a trial of the OX40 agonist ivuxolimab. The receptors were gathered from an adult with an advanced solid tumor such as melanoma, head and neck, liver or kidney cancer. The conserved cysteine and the conserved F or W are not part of the CDR3 here.

v_call: TRBV7-2; cdr3_aa: ASSLERRGVEQF
v_call: TRBV19; cdr3_aa: ASSRTGMTQETQY
v_call: TRBV6-1; cdr3_aa: ASSSDRGRGQPQH
v_call: TRBV28; cdr3_aa: ASLTSGRYNEQF
v_call: TRBV6-4; cdr3_aa: ASSAYPGASQDEQF
v_call: TRBV25-1; cdr3_aa: ASKGQGTDTQY
v_call: TRBV9; cdr3_aa: ASSPTDRGAEAF
v_call: TRBV6-1; cdr3_aa: ASKRETGGDTQY
v_call: TRBV9; cdr3_aa: ASSLTGSETGELF
v_call: TRBV10-3; cdr3_aa: AISVTEAHEQF
v_call: TRBV7-2; cdr3_aa: ASSFTTEYGYT
v_call: TRBV11-2; cdr3_aa: ASSSAGTRTDTQY
v_call: TRBV5-4; cdr3_aa: ASSTGYRRTKGETQY
v_call: TRBV5-4; cdr3_aa: ASTSRTRGDEQF
v_call: TRBV5-1; cdr3_aa: ASSFGLAGVGEQF
v_call: TRBV7-3; cdr3_aa: ASSYTTQAGETQY
v_call: TRBV6-1; cdr3_aa: ASSPRDMNTEAF
v_call: TRBV6-5; cdr3_aa: ASSSRTSGRNEQF
v_call: TRBV5-1; cdr3_aa: ASSLTVADTQY
v_call: TRBV7-8; cdr3_aa: ASSLTRSSYEQY
v_call: TRBV10-1; cdr3_aa: ASSDMGQGRYEQY
v_call: TRBV9; cdr3_aa: ASSVAPLTDSPLH
v_call: TRBV10-3; cdr3_aa: AISDPGLASTTQY
v_call: TRBV29-1; cdr3_aa: SVAGSTMNTEAF
v_call: TRBV29-1; cdr3_aa: SVERGLAYNEQF
v_call: TRBV11-1; cdr3_aa: ASSQTRTSANEQF
v_call: TRBV11-3; cdr3_aa: ASSLRGQGTGELF
v_call: TRBV11-2; cdr3_aa: ASSLAGTYNEQF
v_call: TRBV5-1; cdr3_aa: ASSAGQGGHNEQF
v_call: TRBV19; cdr3_aa: ASSPLGSDIPEQY
v_call: TRBV7-3; cdr3_aa: ASSLWGRKGTDTQY
v_call: TRBV19; cdr3_aa: ATYRGSEAF
v_call: TRBV30; cdr3_aa: AWGTREQY
v_call: TRBV7-9; cdr3_aa: ASSLVDRDRFSYEQY
v_call: TRBV6-1; cdr3_aa: ASSGAGPSQY
v_call: TRBV6-5; cdr3_aa: ASRHRDSYEQY
v_call: TRBV20-1; cdr3_aa: SFKLQETQY
v_call: TRBV29-1; cdr3_aa: SVEAATNRTGGNTEAF
v_call: TRBV5-1; cdr3_aa: ASNSGTQETQY
v_call: TRBV18; cdr3_aa: ASSRTLADNEQF
v_call: TRBV9; cdr3_aa: ASSVGTATNEKLF
v_call: TRBV11-3; cdr3_aa: ASSKDSPTNTGELF
v_call: TRBV19; cdr3_aa: ASSTLTYGYT
v_call: TRBV5-1; cdr3_aa: ASSLEGQGQETQY
v_call: TRBV5-1; cdr3_aa: ASSQGGGSSGANVLT
v_call: TRBV4-1; cdr3_aa: ASSQEAASYEQY
v_call: TRBV7-2; cdr3_aa: ASSPGGPSYEQY